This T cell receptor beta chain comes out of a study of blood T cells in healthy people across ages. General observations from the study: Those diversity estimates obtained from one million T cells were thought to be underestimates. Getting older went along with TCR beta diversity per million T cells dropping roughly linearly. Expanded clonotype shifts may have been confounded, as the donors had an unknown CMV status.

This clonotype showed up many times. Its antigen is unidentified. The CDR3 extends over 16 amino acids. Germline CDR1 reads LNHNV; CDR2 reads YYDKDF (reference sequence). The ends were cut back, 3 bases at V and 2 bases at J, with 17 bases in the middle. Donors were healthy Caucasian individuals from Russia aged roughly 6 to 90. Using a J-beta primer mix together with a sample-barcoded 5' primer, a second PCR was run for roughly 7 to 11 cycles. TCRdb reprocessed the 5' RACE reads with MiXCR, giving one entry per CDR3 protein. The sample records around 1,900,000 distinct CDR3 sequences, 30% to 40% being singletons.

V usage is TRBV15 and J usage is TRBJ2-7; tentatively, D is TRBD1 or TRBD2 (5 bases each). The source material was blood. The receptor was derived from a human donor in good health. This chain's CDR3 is CATSSYEQGAPYEQYF. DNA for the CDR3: TGTGCCACCAGCAGTTACGAGCAGGGAGCGCCCTACGAGCAGTACTTC.